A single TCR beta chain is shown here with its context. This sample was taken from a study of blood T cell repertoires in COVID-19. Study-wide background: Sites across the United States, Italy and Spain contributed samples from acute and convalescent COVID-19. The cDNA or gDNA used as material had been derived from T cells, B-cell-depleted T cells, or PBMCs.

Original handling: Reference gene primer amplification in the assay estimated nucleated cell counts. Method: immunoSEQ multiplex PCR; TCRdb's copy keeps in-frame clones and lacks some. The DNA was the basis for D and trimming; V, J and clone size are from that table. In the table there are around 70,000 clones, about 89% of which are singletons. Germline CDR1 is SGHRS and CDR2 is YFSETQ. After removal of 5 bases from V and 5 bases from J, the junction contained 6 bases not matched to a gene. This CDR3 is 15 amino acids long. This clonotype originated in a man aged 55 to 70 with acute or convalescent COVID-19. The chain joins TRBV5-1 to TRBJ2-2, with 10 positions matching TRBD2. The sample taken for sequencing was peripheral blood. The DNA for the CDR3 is TGCGCCAGCAGAGCTCCGGGACTAGCGACCGGGGAGCTGTTTTTT. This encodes CASRAPGLATGELFF.